This is a list of T cell receptor beta chains from one sample in a study of cytomegalovirus exposure and HLA in healthy donors. TCRdb's table, derived via immunoSEQ multiplex PCR, lists solely in-frame clones and lacks some. In the table there are around 100,000 clones, roughly 68% of which are singletons. Sequencing input: PBMCs. The receptors were gathered from a woman aged 25 to 45 in good health and CMV-seronegative. The CDR3 runs from the conserved cysteine through the conserved F or W. The D gene is left open where the match is weak. Rows may omit the clone size; those that give it use once, few, many or a size class.

cdr3_nt | cdr3_aa | j_call | clone_size | v_call | d_call
TGTGCCATCAGTGAGTCTCCCACAGGGGTAACTGAAGCTTTCTTT | CAISESPTGVTEAFF | TRBJ1-1 | NA | TRBV10-3 | TRBD1
TGTGCCACCAGCAGGGACAGGGGGAACTATGGCTACACCTTC | CATSRDRGNYGYTF | TRBJ1-2 | NA | TRBV15 | TRBD1
TGTGCCAGCAGCCTACAGGGTAGTGAAAAACTGTTTTTT | CASSLQGSEKLFF | TRBJ1-4 | NA | TRBV7-9 | NA
TGTGCCAGCAGCAAAGGAGACAAACAGGGGAATCAGCCCCAGCATTTT | CASSKGDKQGNQPQHF | TRBJ1-5 | NA | TRBV21-1 | NA
TGTGCCTGGACCACAGGACAGGGGGCTTTTCAGCCCCAGCATTTT | CAWTTGQGAFQPQHF | TRBJ1-5 | few | TRBV30 | TRBD1
TGTGCCAGCAGCCCTTACGGGGTCCAGCCCCAGCATTTT | CASSPYGVQPQHF | TRBJ1-5 | NA | TRBV7-6 | NA
TGTGCCAGCAGTGCCGGACAGGGATATAATGAAAAACTGTTTTTT | CASSAGQGYNEKLFF | TRBJ1-4 | NA | TRBV2 | TRBD1
TGTGCCAGCAGCTTAGGGGCCGGGACTGTCACCGGGGAGCTGTTTTTT | CASSLGAGTVTGELFF | TRBJ2-2 | once | TRBV7-8 | NA
TGCGCCAGCAGCTTCCAATGGGGACAGCCCGACGAGCAGTACTTC | CASSFQWGQPDEQYF | TRBJ2-7 | NA | TRBV5-1 | TRBD1
TGTGCCAGCAGTGACAGTTTCTATGGCTACACCTTC | CASSDSFYGYTF | TRBJ1-2 | NA | TRBV25-1 | NA
TGTGCCAGTAGTTCTACTACGGGACTAGCGGGGCCTATTGAGCAGTTCTTC | CASSSTTGLAGPIEQFF | TRBJ2-1 | NA | TRBV19 | TRBD2
TGTGCCAGCAGCTTAGTTGGTGGGAGCTCCTACGAGCAGTACTTC | CASSLVGGSSYEQYF | TRBJ2-7 | NA | TRBV7-3 | NA
TGTGCTAGTGGTCGGGACAATCAGCCCCAGCATTTT | CASGRDNQPQHF | TRBJ1-5 | NA | TRBV12-5 | NA
TGTGCCAGCAGGCCACCCCAGGACTATGGCTACACCTTC | CASRPPQDYGYTF | TRBJ1-2 | once | TRBV6-6 | NA
TGTGCCAGCTCCACAACAAGCAATCAGCCCCAGCATTTT | CASSTTSNQPQHF | TRBJ1-5 | NA | TRBV2 | NA
TGTGCCAGCAGCCCGGGACTAGCGAGCAACACCGGGGAGCTGTTTTTT | CASSPGLASNTGELFF | TRBJ2-2 | NA | TRBV5-6 | TRBD2
TGTGCCAGCAGTTCCCCCCCTGGGGGCCGGGGCACTGAAGCTTTCTTT | CASSSPPGGRGTEAFF | TRBJ1-1 | NA | TRBV28 | NA
TGTGCCAGCAGTTACTCGATGATAGACTCTGGAAACACCATATATTTT | CASSYSMIDSGNTIYF | TRBJ1-3 | NA | TRBV6-5 | NA
TGTGCCAGCAGTGCGGCAGGGTATGGCTACACCTTC | CASSAAGYGYTF | TRBJ1-2 | NA | TRBV6-1 | NA
TGTGCCAGCAGCTTTTCGGCGGGGGGCCCGGGGGGCTACACCTTC | CASSFSAGGPGGYTF | TRBJ1-2 | NA | TRBV7-9 | NA
TGTGCCAGCAGTCGCCAGGGAAACTATGGCTACACCTTC | CASSRQGNYGYTF | TRBJ1-2 | NA | TRBV6-5 | NA
TGTGCCAGCAGCCCCCACCTAGCGGGGGGAAACATTCAGTACTTC | CASSPHLAGGNIQYF | TRBJ2-4 | NA | TRBV9 | TRBD2
TGTGCCAGCAGAGATACAGGGATCTCTGAAGCTTTCTTT | CASRDTGISEAFF | TRBJ1-1 | once | TRBV11-2 | NA
TGTGCCAGCAGCCGGGACAGCTACTCCTACGAGCAGTACTTC | CASSRDSYSYEQYF | TRBJ2-7 | NA | TRBV11-2 | TRBD1
TGTGCCTGGAGTAGGAGTGTTAATCAGCCCCAGCATTTT | CAWSRSVNQPQHF | TRBJ1-5 | NA | TRBV30 | NA
TGCGCCAGCAGTGTGGCGGGACGAGGGCAGCCCCAGCATTTT | CASSVAGRGQPQHF | TRBJ1-5 | once | TRBV10-2 | NA
TGTGCCAGCAGCTCGTGGGGGGATCAGCCCCAGCATTTT | CASSSWGDQPQHF | TRBJ1-5 | few | TRBV5-5 | NA
TGTGCCAGCAGCGAGAGGGGGGGGGTTATGAACACTGAAGCTTTCTTT | CASSERGGVMNTEAFF | TRBJ1-1 | NA | TRBV9 | NA
TGTGCCAGTTCCAGGATGGGTAATGAGCAGTTCTTC | CASSRMGNEQFF | TRBJ2-1 | NA | TRBV19 | NA
TGTGCCAGCAGCGTAGATTCAGGCCACTATGGCTACACCTTC | CASSVDSGHYGYTF | TRBJ1-2 | NA | TRBV9 | NA
TGTGCCAGCAGCCGTCAGGCCGGGAACACTGAAGCTTTCTTT | CASSRQAGNTEAFF | TRBJ1-1 | NA | TRBV7-9 | NA
TGTGCCAGCTCGTCGGGACTGACGAATTCACCCCTCCACTTT | CASSSGLTNSPLHF | TRBJ1-6 | NA | TRBV6-5 | NA
TGTGCCAGCAGCTTAGGTCTACGGTCCTCTGGAAACACCATATATTTT | CASSLGLRSSGNTIYF | TRBJ1-3 | NA | TRBV7-2 | NA
TGTGCCAGCAGTGTGGGGGCGCAAAGTTCTGAAGCTTTCTTT | CASSVGAQSSEAFF | TRBJ1-1 | NA | TRBV2 | NA
TGTGCCAGCAGCTTCGGACAGGGGAGATACGAGCAGTACTTC | CASSFGQGRYEQYF | TRBJ2-7 | NA | TRBV7-2 | TRBD1
TGTGCCAGCCAAGGACTAGCGGGAGGAGAGCAGTTCTTC | CASQGLAGGEQFF | TRBJ2-1 | few | TRBV19 | TRBD2
TGTGCCAGTAGCGGGACCCACACCGGGGAGCTGTTTTTT | CASSGTHTGELFF | TRBJ2-2 | NA | TRBV6-5 | TRBD2
TGTGCCAGCACCATTTCTGGGGCCAACGTCCTGACTTTC | CASTISGANVLTF | TRBJ2-6 | NA | TRBV7-9 | NA
TGCGCCAGCAGCTTGGTTGTGACAGGGGCCACCGGGGAGCTGTTTTTT | CASSLVVTGATGELFF | TRBJ2-2 | NA | TRBV5-1 | TRBD1
TGTGCCAGCAGCCCCTATAGGGGCGCTATCGGGGAGCTGTTTTTT | CASSPYRGAIGELFF | TRBJ2-2 | NA | TRBV6-5 | NA
TGTGCCAGCAGTTACGGAGGGCGGGGCAGGGAAGCTTTCTTT | CASSYGGRGREAFF | TRBJ1-1 | NA | TRBV6-6 | NA
TGCGCCAGCAAAACCCGACTAGCGGGAAGAGAGACCCAGTACTTC | CASKTRLAGRETQYF | TRBJ2-5 | few | TRBV5-1 | TRBD2